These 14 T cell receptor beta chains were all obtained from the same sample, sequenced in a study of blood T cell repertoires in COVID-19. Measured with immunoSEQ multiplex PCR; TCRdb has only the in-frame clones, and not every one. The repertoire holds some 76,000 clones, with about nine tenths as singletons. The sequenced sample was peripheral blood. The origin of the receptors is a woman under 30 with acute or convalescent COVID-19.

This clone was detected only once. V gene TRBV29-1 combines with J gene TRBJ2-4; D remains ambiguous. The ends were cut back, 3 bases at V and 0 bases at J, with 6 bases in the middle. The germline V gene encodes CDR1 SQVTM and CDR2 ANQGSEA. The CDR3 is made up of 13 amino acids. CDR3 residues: CSVEGLAKNIQYF. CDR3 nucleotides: TGCAGCGTTGAGGGCTTAGCCAAAAACATTCAGTACTTC.

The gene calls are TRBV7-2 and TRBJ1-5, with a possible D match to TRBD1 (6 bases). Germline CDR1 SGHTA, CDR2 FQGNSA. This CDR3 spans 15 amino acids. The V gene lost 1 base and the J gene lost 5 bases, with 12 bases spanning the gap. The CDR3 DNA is TGTGCCAGCAGCTTAGATGGGGGCGTGGATCAGCCCCAGCATTTT. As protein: CASSLDGGVDQPQHF.

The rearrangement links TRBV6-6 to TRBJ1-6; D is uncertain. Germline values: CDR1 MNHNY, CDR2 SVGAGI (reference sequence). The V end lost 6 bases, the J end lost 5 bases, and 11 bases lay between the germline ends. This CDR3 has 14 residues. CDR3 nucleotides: TGTGCCAGCAGACGGACTTCTGATAATTCACCCCTCCACTTT. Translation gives CASRRTSDNSPLHF.

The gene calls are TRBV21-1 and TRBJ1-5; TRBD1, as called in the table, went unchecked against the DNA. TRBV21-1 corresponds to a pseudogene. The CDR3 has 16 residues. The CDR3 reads CASSRRYRGGNQPQHF. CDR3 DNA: TGTGCCAGCAGCAGAAGGTACAGGGGGGGCAATCAGCCCCAGCATTTT.

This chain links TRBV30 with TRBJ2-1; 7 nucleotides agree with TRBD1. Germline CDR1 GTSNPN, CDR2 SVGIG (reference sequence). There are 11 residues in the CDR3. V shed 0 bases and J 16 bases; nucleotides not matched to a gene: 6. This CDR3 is CAWSVGGRNFF. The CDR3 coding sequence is TGTGCCTGGAGTGTAGGGGGCCGAAATTTCTTC.

Here the CDR3 reads CSASSPRDYRVSYEQYF. The CDR3, as DNA: TGCAGTGCTAGTTCGCCCCGGGACTATCGCGTCTCCTACGAGCAGTACTTC. This chain uses TRBV20-1 with TRBJ2-7; 7 bases map to TRBD2. CDR1 and CDR2 (germline): DFQATT, SNEGSKA (reference sequence). The V gene end was trimmed by 3 bases and the J gene end by 0 bases; junction bases not matched to a gene: 14. The CDR3 is 17 amino acids.

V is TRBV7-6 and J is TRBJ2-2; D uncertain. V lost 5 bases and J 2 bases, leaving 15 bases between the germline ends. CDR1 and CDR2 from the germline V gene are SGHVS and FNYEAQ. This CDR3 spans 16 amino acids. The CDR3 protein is CASSPSRQPNTGELFF. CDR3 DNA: TGTGCCAGCAGCCCTTCGCGACAACCTAACACCGGGGAGCTGTTTTTT.

As DNA, the CDR3 is TGTGCCAGCAGCTTACGGGACAGACCTACCGGGGAGCTGTTTTTT. This encodes CASSLRDRPTGELFF. This chain links TRBV7-8 with TRBJ2-2; 7 positions match TRBD1. With 2 bases clipped from V and 5 bases from J, the junction kept 5 bases outside the gene matches. The CDR3 is made up of 15 amino acids. In germline, CDR1 is SGHVS, CDR2 FQNEAQ. The whole variable domain, filled in from reference TRBV7-8 and TRBJ2-2, reads GAGVSQSPRYKVAKRGQDVALRCDPISGHVSLFWYQQALGQGPEFLTYFQNEAQLDKSGLPSDRFFAERPEGSVSTLKIQRTQQEDSAVYLCASSLRDRPTGELFFGEGSRLTVL.

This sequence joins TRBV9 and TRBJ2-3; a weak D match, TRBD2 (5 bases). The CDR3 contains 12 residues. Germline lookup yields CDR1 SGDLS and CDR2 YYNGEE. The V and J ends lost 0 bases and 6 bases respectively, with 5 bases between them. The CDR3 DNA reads TGTGCCAGCAGCGTAGCGGGGGATACGCAGTATTTT. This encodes CASSVAGDTQYF.

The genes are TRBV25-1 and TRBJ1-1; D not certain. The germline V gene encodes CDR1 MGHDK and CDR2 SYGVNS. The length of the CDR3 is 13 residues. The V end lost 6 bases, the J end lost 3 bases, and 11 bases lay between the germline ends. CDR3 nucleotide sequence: TGTGCCAGCAGCCCCCAGGCTGACACTGAAGCTTTCTTT. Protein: CASSPQADTEAFF.

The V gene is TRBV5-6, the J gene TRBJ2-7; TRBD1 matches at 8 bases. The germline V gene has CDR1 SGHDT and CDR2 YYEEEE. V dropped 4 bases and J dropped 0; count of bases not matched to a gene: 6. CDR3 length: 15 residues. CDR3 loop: CASSAGGWSSYEQYF. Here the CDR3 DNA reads TGTGCCAGCAGCGCAGGGGGCTGGAGCTCCTACGAGCAGTACTTC.

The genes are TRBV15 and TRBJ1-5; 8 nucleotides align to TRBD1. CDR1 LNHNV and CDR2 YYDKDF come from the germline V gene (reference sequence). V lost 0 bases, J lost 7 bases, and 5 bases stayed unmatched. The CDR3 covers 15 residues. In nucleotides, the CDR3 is TGTGCCACCAGCAGAGATCGGACAGGGAGCCAGCCCCAGCATTTT. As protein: CATSRDRTGSQPQHF.

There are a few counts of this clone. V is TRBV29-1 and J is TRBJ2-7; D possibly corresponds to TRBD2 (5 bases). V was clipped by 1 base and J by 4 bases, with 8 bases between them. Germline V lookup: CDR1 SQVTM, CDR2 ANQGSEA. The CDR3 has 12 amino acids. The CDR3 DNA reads TGCAGCGTTGAAGTTGGCGGGTACGAGCAGTACTTC. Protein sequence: CSVEVGGYEQYF.

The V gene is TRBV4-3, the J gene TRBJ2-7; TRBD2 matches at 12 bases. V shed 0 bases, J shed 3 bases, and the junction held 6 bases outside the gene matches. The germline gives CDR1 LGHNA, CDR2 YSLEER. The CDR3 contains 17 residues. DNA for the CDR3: TGCGCCAGCAGCCAAGATATGAAACTAGCGGGAGGCTACGAGCAGTACTTC. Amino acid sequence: CASSQDMKLAGGYEQYF.